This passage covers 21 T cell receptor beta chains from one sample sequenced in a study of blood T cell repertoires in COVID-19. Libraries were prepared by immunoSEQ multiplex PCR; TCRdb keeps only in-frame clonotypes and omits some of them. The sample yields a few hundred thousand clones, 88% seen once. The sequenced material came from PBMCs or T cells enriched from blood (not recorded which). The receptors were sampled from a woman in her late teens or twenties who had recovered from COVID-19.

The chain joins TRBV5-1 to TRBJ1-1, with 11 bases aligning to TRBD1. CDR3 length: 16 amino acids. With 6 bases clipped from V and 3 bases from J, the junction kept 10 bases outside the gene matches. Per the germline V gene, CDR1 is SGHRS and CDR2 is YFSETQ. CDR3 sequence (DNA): TGCGCCAGCAAAGTGGGACAGGGGGTCGGGGACACTGAAGCTTTCTTT. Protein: CASKVGQGVGDTEAFF. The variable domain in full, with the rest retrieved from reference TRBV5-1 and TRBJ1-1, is KAGVTQTPRYLIKTRGQQVTLSCSPISGHRSVSWYQQTPGQGLQFLFEYFSETQRNKGNFPGRFSGRQFSNSRSEMNVSTLELGDSALYLCASKVGQGVGDTEAFFGQGTRLTVV.

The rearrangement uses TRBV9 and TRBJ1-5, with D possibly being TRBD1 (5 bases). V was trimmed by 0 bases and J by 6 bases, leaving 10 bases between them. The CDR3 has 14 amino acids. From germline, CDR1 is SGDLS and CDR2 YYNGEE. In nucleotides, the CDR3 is TGTGCCAGCAGCGTAGATGGAGGGGTTCAGCCCCAGCATTTT. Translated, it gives CASSVDGGVQPQHF.

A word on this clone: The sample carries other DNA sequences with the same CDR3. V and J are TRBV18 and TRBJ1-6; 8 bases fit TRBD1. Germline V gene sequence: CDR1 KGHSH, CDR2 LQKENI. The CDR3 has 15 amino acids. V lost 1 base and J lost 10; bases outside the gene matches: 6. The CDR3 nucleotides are TGTGCCAGCTCACCACTTGGACAGGGTTACTCACCCCTCCACTTT. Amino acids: CASSPLGQGYSPLHF.

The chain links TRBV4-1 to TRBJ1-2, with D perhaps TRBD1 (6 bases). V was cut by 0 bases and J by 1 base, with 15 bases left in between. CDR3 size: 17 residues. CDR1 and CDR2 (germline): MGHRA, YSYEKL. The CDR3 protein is CASSQDAGTLGNYGYTF. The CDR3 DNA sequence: TGCGCCAGCAGCCAAGACGCCGGGACACTGGGTAACTATGGCTACACCTTC.

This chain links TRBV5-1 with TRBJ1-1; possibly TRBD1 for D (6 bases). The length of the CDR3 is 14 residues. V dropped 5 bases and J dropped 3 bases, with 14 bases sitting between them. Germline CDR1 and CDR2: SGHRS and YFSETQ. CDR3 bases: TGCGCCAGCAGACGTGGGGGCGAGGACACTGAAGCTTTCTTT. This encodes CASRRGGEDTEAFF.

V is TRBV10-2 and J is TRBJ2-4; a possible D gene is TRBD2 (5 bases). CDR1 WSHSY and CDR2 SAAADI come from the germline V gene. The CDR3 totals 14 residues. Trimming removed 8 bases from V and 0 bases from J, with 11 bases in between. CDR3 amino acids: CASLSGVAKNIQYF. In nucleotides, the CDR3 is TGCGCCAGCCTATCCGGGGTAGCCAAAAACATTCAGTACTTC.

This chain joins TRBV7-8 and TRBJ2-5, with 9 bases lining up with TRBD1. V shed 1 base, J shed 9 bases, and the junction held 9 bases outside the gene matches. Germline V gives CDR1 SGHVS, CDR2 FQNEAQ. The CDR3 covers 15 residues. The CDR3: CASSLERTGAPPQYF. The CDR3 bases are TGTGCCAGCAGCTTAGAAAGGACAGGGGCGCCTCCCCAGTACTTC.

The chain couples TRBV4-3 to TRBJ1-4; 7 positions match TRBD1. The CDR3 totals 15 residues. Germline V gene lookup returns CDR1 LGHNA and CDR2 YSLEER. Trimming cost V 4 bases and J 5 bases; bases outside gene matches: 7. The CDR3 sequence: CASSRLTGPNEKLFF. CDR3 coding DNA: TGCGCCAGCAGCCGTTTGACAGGGCCGAATGAAAAACTGTTTTTT.

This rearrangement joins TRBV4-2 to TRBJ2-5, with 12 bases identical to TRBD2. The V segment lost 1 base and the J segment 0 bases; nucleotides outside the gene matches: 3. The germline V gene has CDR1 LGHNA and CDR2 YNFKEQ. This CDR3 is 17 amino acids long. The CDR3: CASSQALAGGDQETQYF. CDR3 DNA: TGTGCCAGCAGCCAAGCGCTAGCGGGGGGGGACCAAGAGACCCAGTACTTC.

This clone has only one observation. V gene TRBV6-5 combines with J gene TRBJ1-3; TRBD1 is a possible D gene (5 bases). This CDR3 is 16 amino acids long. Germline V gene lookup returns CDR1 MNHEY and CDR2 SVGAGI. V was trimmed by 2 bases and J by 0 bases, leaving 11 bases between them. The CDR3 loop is CASSYTYRSSGNTIYF. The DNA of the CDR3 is TGTGCCAGCAGTTACACTTACAGGAGCTCTGGAAACACCATATATTTT.

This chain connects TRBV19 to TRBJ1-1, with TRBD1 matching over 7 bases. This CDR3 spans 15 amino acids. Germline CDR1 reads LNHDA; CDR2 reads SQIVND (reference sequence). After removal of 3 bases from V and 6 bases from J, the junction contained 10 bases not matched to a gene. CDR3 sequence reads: CASSIRQGIDPEAFF. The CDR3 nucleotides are TGTGCCAGTAGTATTCGACAGGGTATAGACCCTGAAGCTTTCTTT.

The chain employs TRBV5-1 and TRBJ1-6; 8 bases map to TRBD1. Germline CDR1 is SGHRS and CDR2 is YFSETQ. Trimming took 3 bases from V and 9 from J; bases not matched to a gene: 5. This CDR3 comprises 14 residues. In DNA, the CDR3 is TGCGCCAGCAGCTCCGACAGGGGCCCTTCACCCCTCCACTTT. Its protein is CASSSDRGPSPLHF.

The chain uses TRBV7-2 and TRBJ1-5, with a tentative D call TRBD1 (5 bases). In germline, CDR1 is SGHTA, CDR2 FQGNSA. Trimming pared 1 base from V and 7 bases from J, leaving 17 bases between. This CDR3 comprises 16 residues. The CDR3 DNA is TGTGCCAGCAGCTTAGGTGGGTCCGGGGGAGGACAGCCCCAGCATTTT. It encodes CASSLGGSGGGQPQHF.

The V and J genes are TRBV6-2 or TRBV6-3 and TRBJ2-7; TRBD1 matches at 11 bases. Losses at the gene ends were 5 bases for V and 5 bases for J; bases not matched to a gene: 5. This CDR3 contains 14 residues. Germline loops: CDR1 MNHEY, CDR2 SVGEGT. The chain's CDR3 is CASSPGQGVDEQYF. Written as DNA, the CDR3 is TGTGCCAGCAGTCCGGGACAGGGGGTGGACGAGCAGTACTTC.

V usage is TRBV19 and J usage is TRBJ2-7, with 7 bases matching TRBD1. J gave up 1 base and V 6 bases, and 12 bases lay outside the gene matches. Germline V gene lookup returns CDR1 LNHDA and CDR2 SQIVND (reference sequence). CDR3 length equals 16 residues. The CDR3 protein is CASSFSGTVFSYEQYF. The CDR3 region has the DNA TGTGCCAGTAGCTTTTCGGGGACAGTATTTTCCTACGAGCAGTACTTC.

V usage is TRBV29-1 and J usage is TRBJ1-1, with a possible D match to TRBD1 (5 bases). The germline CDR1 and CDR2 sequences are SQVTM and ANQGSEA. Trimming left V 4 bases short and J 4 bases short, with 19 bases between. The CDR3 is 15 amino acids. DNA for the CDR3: TGCAGCGTTGCGGGGGGGGAATTTTCTAGCACTGAAGCTTTCTTT. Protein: CSVAGGEFSSTEAFF.

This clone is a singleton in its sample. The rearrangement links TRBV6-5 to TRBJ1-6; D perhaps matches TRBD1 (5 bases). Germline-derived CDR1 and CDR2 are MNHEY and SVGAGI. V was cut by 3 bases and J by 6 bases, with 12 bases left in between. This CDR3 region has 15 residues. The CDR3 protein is CASSYLGEVNSPLHF. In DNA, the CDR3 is TGTGCCAGCAGTTATCTGGGGGAGGTTAATTCACCCCTCCACTTT.

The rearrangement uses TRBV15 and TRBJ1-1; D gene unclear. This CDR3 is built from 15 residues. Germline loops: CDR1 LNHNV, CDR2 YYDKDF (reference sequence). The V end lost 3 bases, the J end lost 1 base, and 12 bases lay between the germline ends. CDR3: CATSRPPTPNTEAFF. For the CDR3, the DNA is TGTGCCACCAGCAGGCCCCCCACACCGAACACTGAAGCTTTCTTT.

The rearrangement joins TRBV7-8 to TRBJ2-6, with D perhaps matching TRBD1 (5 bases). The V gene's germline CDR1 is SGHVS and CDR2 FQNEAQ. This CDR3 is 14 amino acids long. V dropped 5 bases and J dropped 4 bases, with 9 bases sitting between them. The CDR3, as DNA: TGTGCCAGCAGCAGGGGTTTCGGGGCCAACGTCCTGACTTTC. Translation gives CASSRGFGANVLTF.

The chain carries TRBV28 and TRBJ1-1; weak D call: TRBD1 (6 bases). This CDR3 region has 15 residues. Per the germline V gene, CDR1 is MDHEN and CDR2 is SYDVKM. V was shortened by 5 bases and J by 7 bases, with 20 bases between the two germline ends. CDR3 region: CASSPTTGFLGEAFF. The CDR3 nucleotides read TGTGCCAGCAGTCCCACTACAGGGTTCTTAGGTGAAGCTTTCTTT.

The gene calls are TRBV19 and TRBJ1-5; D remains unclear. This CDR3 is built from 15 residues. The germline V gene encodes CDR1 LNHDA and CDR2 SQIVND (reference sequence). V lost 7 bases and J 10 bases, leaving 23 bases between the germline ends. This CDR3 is CASKGGGPQDIPQHF. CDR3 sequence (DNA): TGTGCCAGTAAAGGAGGCGGGCCCCAAGACATTCCCCAGCATTTT. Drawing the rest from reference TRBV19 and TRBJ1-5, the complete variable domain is DGGITQSPKYLFRKEGQNVTLSCEQNLNHDAMYWYRQDPGQGLRLIYYSQIVNDFQKGDIAEGYSVSREKKESFPLTVTSAQKNPTAFYLCASKGGGPQDIPQHFGDGTRLSIL.